Described below is a single T cell receptor (beta chain) sequence and its context. The data were obtained in a study of blood T cell repertoires in COVID-19. Study-wide background: T cells, B-cell-depleted T cells, or PBMCs supplied cDNA or gDNA.

How the authors handled the data: Amplification from reference gene primers served as the basis for estimated nucleated cell counts. Repertoires were generated with immunoSEQ multiplex PCR, while TCRdb's copy carries only in-frame clones and drops some. That table supplies the V and J calls and clone size; D and trimming were determined from the DNA. Counted here are 100,000 to 150,000 clones, about four fifths occurring once; the ten biggest clones make up 9.5% to 10%. Germline CDR1 is LGHNA and CDR2 is YSLEER. J gave up 7 bases and V 2 bases, and 8 bases lay outside the gene matches. The CDR3 totals 15 residues.

V is TRBV4-3 and J is TRBJ1-5; 7 nucleotides align to TRBD1. Source material: peripheral blood. This TCR derives from a man aged 40-49 years with active or convalescent COVID-19. CDR3 amino acids: CASSQQITGVQPQHF. CDR3 coding DNA: TGCGCCAGCAGCCAACAAATCACAGGGGTACAGCCCCAGCATTTT.